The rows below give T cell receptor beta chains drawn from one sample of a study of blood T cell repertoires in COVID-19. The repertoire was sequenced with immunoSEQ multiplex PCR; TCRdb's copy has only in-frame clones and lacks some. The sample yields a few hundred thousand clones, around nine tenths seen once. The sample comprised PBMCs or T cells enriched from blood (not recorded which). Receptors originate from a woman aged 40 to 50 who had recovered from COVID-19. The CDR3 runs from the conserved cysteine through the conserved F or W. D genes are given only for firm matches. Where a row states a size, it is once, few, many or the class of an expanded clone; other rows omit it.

CASSLKLSGGHYEQYF	TGTGCCAGCAGCTTGAAACTTTCGGGTGGTCACTACGAGCAGTACTTC	-	TRBV5-8	TRBJ2-7	-
CASSQDGGARETQYF	TGTGCCAGCAGCCAAGATGGGGGGGCGCGGGAGACCCAGTACTTC	-	TRBV3-1/TRBV3-2	TRBJ2-5	once
CASSQDEQPGLAGVFYNEQFF	TGTGCCAGCAGCCAAGATGAGCAACCGGGACTAGCGGGAGTCTTCTACAATGAGCAGTTCTTC	TRBD2	TRBV3-1/TRBV3-2	TRBJ2-1	-
CASSQSAGGPTFYEQFF	TGTGCCAGCAGCCAAAGCGCGGGAGGGCCGACTTTCTATGAGCAGTTCTTC	TRBD2	TRBV3-1/TRBV3-2	TRBJ2-1	-
CASSPVARYPYEQYF	TGTGCCAGCAGCCCTGTCGCCAGATACCCCTACGAGCAGTACTTC	-	TRBV5-6	TRBJ2-7	-
CASSPLKYATGTPYEQYF	TGTGCCAGCTCACCGCTCAAATACGCTACCGGGACACCCTACGAGCAGTACTTC	-	TRBV18	TRBJ2-7	-
CASSVQGALSDTQYF	TGTGCCAGCAGCGTACAGGGGGCGCTCTCAGATACGCAGTATTTT	TRBD1	TRBV9	TRBJ2-3	-
CASSFRQNTEAFF	TGTGCCAGCAGTTTCCGACAGAACACTGAAGCTTTCTTT	-	TRBV27	TRBJ1-1	-
CASLGQGGNTEAFF	TGTGCCAGCCTCGGACAGGGAGGGAACACTGAAGCTTTCTTT	TRBD1	TRBV18	TRBJ1-1	-
CSVLDMNYNEQFF	TGCAGCGTTCTTGACATGAACTACAATGAGCAGTTCTTC	-	TRBV29-1	TRBJ2-1	once
CASSPGGSGNEKLFF	TGTGCCAGCAGCCCAGGGGGGTCGGGTAATGAAAAACTGTTTTTT	TRBD1	TRBV5-4	TRBJ1-4	-
CASSPTVITYEQYF	TGTGCCAGCAGCCCCACAGTGATAACCTACGAGCAGTACTTC	-	TRBV13	TRBJ2-7	-
CAWSPYPGQGHSGNTIYF	TGTGCCTGGAGTCCCTATCCGGGACAGGGGCACTCTGGAAACACCATATATTTT	TRBD1	TRBV30	TRBJ1-3	-
CASSYQTSGNYEQYF	TGTGCCAGCAGTTACCAGACTAGCGGGAACTACGAGCAGTACTTC	TRBD2	TRBV6-5	TRBJ2-7	-
CASRRTGGEETQYF	TGTGCCAGCAGGCGCACCGGGGGGGAAGAGACCCAGTACTTC	TRBD2	TRBV25-1	TRBJ2-5	-
CASSDWDSYEQYF	TGCGCCAGCAGTGATTGGGACAGCTACGAGCAGTACTTC	TRBD1	TRBV10-1	TRBJ2-7	-
CASSQDGEGSKNNEQFF	TGCGCCAGCAGCCAAGATGGGGAGGGGTCAAAGAACAATGAGCAGTTCTTC	TRBD2	TRBV4-3	TRBJ2-1	-
CASTPLHSMPGQGLGQPQHF	TGCGCCAGCACTCCCCTCCATTCCATGCCGGGACAGGGATTGGGACAGCCCCAGCATTTT	TRBD1	TRBV23-1	TRBJ1-5	-
CASKEEGAPEQYF	TGCGCCAGCAAGGAAGAGGGGGCGCCTGAGCAGTACTTC	TRBD1	TRBV5-1	TRBJ2-7	-
CASSQQGRNEAFF	TGTGCCAGCAGCCAACAGGGGCGGAATGAAGCTTTCTTT	-	TRBV3-1/TRBV3-2	TRBJ1-1	-
CASSSHGSYNEQFF	TGTGCCAGCAGTAGTCATGGCTCCTACAATGAGCAGTTCTTC	-	TRBV7-2	TRBJ2-1	-
CASSPNRFDRVRQAFF	TGTGCCAGCTCACCCAATAGGTTCGACAGGGTACGCCAAGCTTTCTTT	TRBD1	TRBV18	TRBJ1-1	few
CSVEITGSFQETQYF	TGCAGCGTTGAGATAACAGGTTCGTTCCAAGAGACCCAGTACTTC	-	TRBV29-1	TRBJ2-5	-
CASSQLIAGGGEKLFF	TGCGCCAGCAGCCAACTGATCGCAGGGGGCGGCGAAAAACTGTTTTTT	TRBD1	TRBV4-3	TRBJ1-4	-
CAITPAQGALATF	TGTGCCATCACCCCCGCACAGGGGGCGCTTGCCACCTTC	TRBD1	TRBV10-3	TRBJ1-2	-
CAISETGLQLFF	TGTGCCATCAGTGAGACAGGGTTACAACTGTTTTTT	-	TRBV10-3	TRBJ1-4	many
CASSYGIEGGGYTF	TGTGCCAGCAGTTACGGTATAGAGGGCGGTGGCTACACCTTC	-	TRBV6-5	TRBJ1-2	once
CAWTLQGITEAFF	TGTGCCTGGACCCTCCAGGGGATCACTGAAGCTTTCTTT	-	TRBV30	TRBJ1-1	-
CASSTRTGDSYEQYF	TGTGCCAGCAGCACGCGGACAGGGGATTCCTACGAGCAGTACTTC	TRBD1	TRBV5-4	TRBJ2-7	-
CASSKPGGSGYTF	TGTGCCAGCAGTAAGCCAGGGGGCTCTGGCTACACCTTC	TRBD1	TRBV6-5	TRBJ1-2	-
CASSQVRQVNEKLFF	TGCGCCAGCAGCCAAGTTCGGCAGGTTAATGAAAAACTGTTTTTT	-	TRBV4-1	TRBJ1-4	-
CASSPARLVGETQYF	TGTGCCAGCAGCCCCGCTAGACTAGTCGGGGAGACCCAGTACTTC	-	TRBV27	TRBJ2-5	-
CASSTPQGVNTEAFF	TGTGCCAGTAGTACCCCACAGGGAGTGAACACTGAAGCTTTCTTT	-	TRBV19	TRBJ1-1	-
CASSQGTNSYEQYF	TGTGCCAGCAGCCAAGGGACTAACTCCTACGAGCAGTACTTC	-	TRBV3-1/TRBV3-2	TRBJ2-7	once
CASSIDRRVVGQYF	TGTGCCAGTAGTATAGACCGCAGGGTGGTTGGGCAGTATTTT	-	TRBV19	TRBJ2-3	-
CASRRDSDLVYEQYF	TGCGCCAGCAGGCGGGACAGCGACCTCGTTTACGAGCAGTACTTC	-	TRBV5-1	TRBJ2-7	-
CASALNRGTNYGYTF	TGTGCCAGCGCTTTGAATAGGGGAACTAACTATGGCTACACCTTC	-	TRBV2	TRBJ1-2	-
CAIKAGGTNTGELFF	TGTGCCATCAAAGCGGGAGGGACGAACACCGGGGAGCTGTTTTTT	TRBD2	TRBV10-3	TRBJ2-2	-
CASRPGHQNTGELFF	TGTGCCAGTAGACCGGGACACCAGAACACCGGGGAGCTGTTTTTT	-	TRBV19	TRBJ2-2	-
CASTTGAGTATNEKLFF	TGTGCCAGCACCACCGGGGCCGGGACAGCAACTAATGAAAAACTGTTTTTT	TRBD1	TRBV5-6	TRBJ1-4	-
CASSSRAGSETQYF	TGTGCCAGCAGCTCTCGAGCGGGTTCAGAGACCCAGTACTTC	-	TRBV7-2	TRBJ2-5	-
CATAPRRGEVNQPQHF	TGTGCCACAGCCCCCAGGCGGGGCGAGGTCAATCAGCCCCAGCATTTT	-	TRBV24-1	TRBJ1-5	once
CATLGGADLNNEQFF	TGTGCCACCTTAGGTGGAGCGGACCTCAACAATGAGCAGTTCTTC	-	TRBV15	TRBJ2-1	-
CASSIGTANTEAFF	TGTGCCAGTAGTATCGGGACAGCGAACACTGAAGCTTTCTTT	TRBD1	TRBV19	TRBJ1-1	-
CASITALGEQYF	TGTGCCTCGATAACGGCTCTAGGCGAGCAGTACTTC	-	TRBV18	TRBJ2-7	-
CASSWGLAGKDTQYF	TGTGCCAGCAGTTGGGGACTAGCGGGTAAAGATACGCAGTATTTT	TRBD2	TRBV6-5	TRBJ2-3	-
CASSLGHLTEAFF	TGTGCCAGCAGCCTGGGACACCTCACTGAAGCTTTCTTT	-	TRBV14	TRBJ1-1	-
CASSLGYRGDEQYF	TGTGCCAGCAGCCTAGGGTACAGGGGAGACGAGCAGTACTTC	TRBD1	TRBV11-3	TRBJ2-7	-
CAISEYRAPDTQYF	TGTGCCATCAGTGAGTACAGGGCGCCAGATACGCAGTATTTT	-	TRBV10-3	TRBJ2-3	-
CASSLGLAGAHEQFF	TGTGCCAGCAGCCTGGGACTAGCGGGAGCTCATGAGCAGTTCTTC	TRBD2	TRBV11-2	TRBJ2-1	-
CASAELRGDGYTF	TGTGCCAGCGCTGAGTTGAGAGGTGATGGCTACACCTTC	-	TRBV18	TRBJ1-2	-
CSARTGPLLTF	TGCAGTGCTAGGACAGGGCCCCTACTCACCTTC	TRBD1	TRBV20-1	TRBJ1-2	-
CATSSQGPHTEAFF	TGTGCCACCAGTTCACAGGGCCCCCACACTGAAGCTTTCTTT	-	TRBV24-1	TRBJ1-1	-
CSVGYGGIYEQYF	TGCAGCGTGGGATACGGGGGGATCTACGAGCAGTACTTC	TRBD2	TRBV29-1	TRBJ2-7	-
CASSYPPPSYYGYTF	TGTGCCAGCAGTTACCCCCCGCCTAGCTACTATGGCTACACCTTC	-	TRBV6-5	TRBJ1-2	-